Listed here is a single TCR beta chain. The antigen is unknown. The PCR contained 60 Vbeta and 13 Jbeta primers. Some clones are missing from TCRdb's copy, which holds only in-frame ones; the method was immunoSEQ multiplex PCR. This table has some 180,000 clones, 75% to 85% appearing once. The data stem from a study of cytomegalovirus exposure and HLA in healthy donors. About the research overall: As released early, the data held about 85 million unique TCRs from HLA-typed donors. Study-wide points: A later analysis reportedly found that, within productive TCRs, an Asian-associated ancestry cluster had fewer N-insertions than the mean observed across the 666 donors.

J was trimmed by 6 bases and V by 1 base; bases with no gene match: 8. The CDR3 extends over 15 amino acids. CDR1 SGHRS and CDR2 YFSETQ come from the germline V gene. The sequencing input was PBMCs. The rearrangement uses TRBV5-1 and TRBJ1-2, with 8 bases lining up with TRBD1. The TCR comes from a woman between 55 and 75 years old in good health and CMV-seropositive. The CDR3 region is CASSLNVGQGDGYTF. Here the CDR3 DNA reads TGCGCCAGCAGCTTGAACGTAGGACAGGGCGATGGCTACACCTTC.